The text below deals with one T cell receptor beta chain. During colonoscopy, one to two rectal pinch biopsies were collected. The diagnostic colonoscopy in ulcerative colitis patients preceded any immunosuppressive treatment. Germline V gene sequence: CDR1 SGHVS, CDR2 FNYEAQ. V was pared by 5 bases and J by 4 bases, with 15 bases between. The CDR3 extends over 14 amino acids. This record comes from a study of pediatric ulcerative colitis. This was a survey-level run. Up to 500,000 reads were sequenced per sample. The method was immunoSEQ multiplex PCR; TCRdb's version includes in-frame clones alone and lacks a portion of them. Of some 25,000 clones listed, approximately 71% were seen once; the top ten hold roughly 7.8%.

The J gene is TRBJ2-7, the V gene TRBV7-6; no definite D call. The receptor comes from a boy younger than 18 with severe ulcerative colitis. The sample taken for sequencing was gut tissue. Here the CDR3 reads CASSREAGGYEQYF. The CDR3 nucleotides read TGTGCCAGCAGCCGTGAAGCAGGCGGATACGAGCAGTACTTC.